What follows describes a single T cell receptor beta chain. The source of the sample is a study of blood T cell repertoires in COVID-19. Assay: immunoSEQ multiplex PCR; the TCRdb copy retains only in-frame clones and omits some. In the table there are around 65,000 clones, around 79% of which are singletons. The germline CDR1 and CDR2 sequences are MGHDK and SYGVNS. The CDR3 covers 15 residues. Trimming left V 2 bases short and J 3 bases short, with 13 bases between. The chain is built from TRBV25-1 and TRBJ1-2; D unclear. The receptor was isolated from a man aged 60-69 years with acute or convalescent COVID-19. The sequencing sample was made of peripheral blood. This CDR3 is CASSEETGRDYGYTF. As DNA, the CDR3 is TGTGCCAGCAGTGAAGAAACTGGGCGAGACTATGGCTACACCTTC.